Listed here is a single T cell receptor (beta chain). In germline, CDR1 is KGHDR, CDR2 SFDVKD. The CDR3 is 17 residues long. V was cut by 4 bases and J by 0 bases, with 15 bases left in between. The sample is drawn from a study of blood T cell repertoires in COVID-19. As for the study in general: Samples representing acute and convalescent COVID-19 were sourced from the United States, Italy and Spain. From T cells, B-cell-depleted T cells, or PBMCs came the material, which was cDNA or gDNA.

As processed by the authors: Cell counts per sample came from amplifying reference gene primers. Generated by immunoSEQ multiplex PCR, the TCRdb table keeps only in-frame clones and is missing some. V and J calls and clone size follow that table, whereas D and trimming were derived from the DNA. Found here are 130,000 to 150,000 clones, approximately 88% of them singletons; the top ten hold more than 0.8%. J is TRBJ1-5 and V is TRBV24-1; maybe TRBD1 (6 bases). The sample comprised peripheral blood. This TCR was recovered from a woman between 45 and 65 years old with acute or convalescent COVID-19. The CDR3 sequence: CATSEATGAYSNQPQHF. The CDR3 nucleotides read TGTGCCACCAGTGAGGCGACAGGAGCCTATAGCAATCAGCCCCAGCATTTT.